The sequence of this T cell receptor beta chain was determined in a study of T cell changes during pregnancy in multiple sclerosis. Germline CDR1 is MNHEY and CDR2 is SMNVEV (reference sequence). This CDR3 has 14 residues. With 6 bases clipped from V and 1 base from J, the junction kept 1 base outside the gene matches. Clones were sequenced by immunoSEQ multiplex PCR, and TCRdb holds only the in-frame ones, with some missing. The repertoire holds 90,000 or so clones, with roughly 90% as singletons. The clonotype originates from a female donor with multiple sclerosis, enrolled in a pregnancy study. Sample: peripheral blood, taken in the first trimester of pregnancy. The gene calls are TRBV27 and TRBJ2-2, with TRBD1 identical over 8 bases. CDR3 sequence: CASRGTGNTGELFF. The CDR3 DNA follows: TGTGCCAGCAGGGGGACAGGGAACACCGGGGAGCTGTTTTTT.